Presented here are 23 T cell receptor beta chains from one specimen sequenced in a study of tumor-infiltrating lymphocytes in primary liver carcinoma. For each extraction, RNA and DNA were obtained together from around 20-30 mg of unsorted bulk tissue. The template, 500 ng total RNA, yielded TCR beta cDNA made with a constant-region primer. Library construction for TCR beta comprised three nested multiplex PCR rounds performed with slightly modified ARM-PCR. A C-beta reverse primer was combined with TRBV1-TRBV30 forward primers in the first two PCR rounds, and each round had 9 to 10 cycles. TCRdb ran MiXCR on the multiplex PCR reads and lists one entry per CDR3 protein. The data hold about 48,000 distinct CDR3 sequences, with about 70% observed a single time. Sequenced sample: liver tumor tissue from sampling region 3. The subset denotes: tumor region T3, left-lateral pole. Receptors were obtained from a man between 35 and 55 years old with primary liver carcinoma and hepatitis B virus infection.

The V and J genes are TRBV25-1 and TRBJ2-3; D remains ambiguous. This CDR3 is built from 15 residues. V was trimmed by 3 bases and J by 0 bases, leaving 10 bases between them. Germline V CDR1 and CDR2: MGHDK, SYGVNS. The CDR3 region is CASSDRHHSTDTQYF. In DNA form, the CDR3 reads TGTGCCAGCAGTGACCGGCATCATAGCACAGATACGCAGTATTTT.

By frequency in the sample, this clonotype is large. The CDR3 DNA reads as TGTGCCAGCAGCACAAACACCGGGGAGCTGTTTTTT. Translation gives CASSTNTGELFF. This chain joins TRBV11-2 and TRBJ2-2; no firm D call. V shed 5 bases and J shed 2 bases, with 3 bases lying between them. The CDR3 contains 12 residues. Germline V gene sequence: CDR1 SGHAT, CDR2 FQNNGV. The full variable domain, with the rest looked up from reference TRBV11-2 and TRBJ2-2, is EAGVAQSPRYKIIEKRQSVAFWCNPISGHATLYWYQQILGQGPKLLIQFQNNGVVDDSQLPKDRFSAERLKGVDSTLKIQPAKLEDSAVYLCASSTNTGELFFGEGSRLTVL.

The sample holds one count of this clonotype. Sequence at one end of the junction differs from germline and may be a read error. The chain joins TRBV10-2 to TRBJ1-5, with a tentative D call TRBD1 (5 bases). The CDR3 runs 14 residues. Germline CDR1 is WSHSY and CDR2 is SAAADI. Here the CDR3 reads CDSSESDSGQPQHF. The CDR3, as DNA: TGTGACAGCAGTGAGTCAGACTCTGGTCAGCCCCAGCATTTT.

This clonotype was seen a few times. The rearrangement joins TRBV28 to TRBJ2-3; tentatively, D is TRBD1 (5 bases). This CDR3 spans 13 amino acids. V was cut by 7 bases and J by 8 bases, with 16 bases left in between. CDR1 is MDHEN and CDR2 is SYDVKM in the germline V gene. For the CDR3, the DNA is TGTGCCAGCAAGGGTCAGGGTACGGTTACGCAGTATTTT. Translation gives CASKGQGTVTQYF. The full variable domain, rest sourced from reference TRBV28 and TRBJ2-3, is DVKVTQSSRYLVKRTGEKVFLECVQDMDHENMFWYRQDPGLGLRLIYFSYDVKMKEKGDIPEGYSVSREKKERFSLILESASTNQTSMYLCASKGQGTVTQYFGPGTRLTVL.

Points on this clonotype: One junction end disagrees with the germline gene, perhaps due to a read error. This chain uses TRBV12-3 or TRBV12-4 with TRBJ2-1, with D maybe TRBD2 (6 bases). This CDR3 comprises 17 residues. CDR3 nucleotides: TGTGCCAGTAGTTTAGAAGGCATATGTGGAGGGCCCAATGAGCAGTTCTTC. This translates into CASSLEGICGGPNEQFF.

About this clonotype itself: The junction departs from germline at one end; a sequencing error may be responsible. The V and J genes are TRBV5-4 and TRBJ2-5; 8 nucleotides line up with TRBD1. Germline CDR1 SGHNT, CDR2 YYREEE (reference sequence). The CDR3 runs 15 residues. CDR3 DNA sequence: TGTGTCAGCAACAGCATGACAGGGGTTGGCGAGACCCAGTACTTC. Translation gives CVSNSMTGVGETQYF. Filled out from reference TRBV5-4 and TRBJ2-5, the complete variable domain reads ETGVTQSPTHLIKTRGQQVTLRCSSQSGHNTVSWYQQALGQGPQFIFQYYREEENGRGNFPPRFSGLQFPNYSSELNVNALELDDSALYLCVSNSMTGVGETQYFGPGTRLLVL.

Concerning this clonotype itself: Mismatch with germline at one junction end may stem from a read error. V and J are TRBV13 and TRBJ2-7; D perhaps matches TRBD1 (7 bases). CDR1 is PRHDT, CDR2 FYEKMQ, per germline (reference sequence). The CDR3 sequence is 13 residues long. In DNA, the CDR3 is TGTGCCACCAGCCTCAGGGGGGCCTACGAGCAGTACTTC. Translating gives CATSLRGAYEQYF. Filled out from reference TRBV13 and TRBJ2-7, the complete variable domain reads AAGVIQSPRHLIKEKRETATLKCYPIPRHDTVYWYQQGPGQDPQFLISFYEKMQSDKGSIPDRFSAQQFSDYHSELNMSSLELGDSALYFCATSLRGAYEQYFGPGTRLTVT.

To note about this clonotype: A junction boundary mismatches the germline segment, possibly from a read error. Here the CDR3 DNA reads TGTGCCAGCAGTTTCTACCTAGATATAGCCCAAAACATTCAGTACTTC. Translation: CASSFYLDIAQNIQYF. The chain links TRBV6-5 to TRBJ2-4; no reliable D call. The CDR3 has 16 amino acids. Germline V gene lookup returns CDR1 MNHEY and CDR2 SVGAGI.

This clonotype was seen many times. In DNA, the CDR3 is TGTGCCACCGGACAAGGGGTCACTGAAGCTTTCTTT. Residues: CATGQGVTEAFF. The V gene is TRBV10-3, the J gene TRBJ1-1; perhaps TRBD1 as D (5 bases). The CDR3 is 12 amino acids. The V and J ends lost 10 bases and 4 bases respectively, with 13 bases between them. The V gene's germline CDR1 is ENHRY and CDR2 SYGVKD.

Details on this clonotype: The conserved phenylalanine or tryptophan is not found at the CDR3 terminus, so this likely reflects a read error. The V and J genes are TRBV12-3 or TRBV12-4 and TRBJ1-1; the match to TRBD1 covers 7 bases. The CDR3 length is 13 residues. The CDR3, as DNA: TGTGCCTGCAGTGTGACAGGGTTGACTGAAGCTTTCCTT. Translated, it gives CACSVTGLTEAFL.

A single count supports this clonotype. A junction end diverges from the germline sequence, so it may reflect a read error. The chain uses TRBV29-1 and TRBJ2-1; D unresolved. The V gene's germline CDR1 is SQVTM and CDR2 ANQGSEA. CDR3 size: 15 residues. CDR3 amino acids: CSVGSTSSSYNEQLF. The CDR3 nucleotides read TGCAGCGTGGGGTCTACTTCCAGCTCCTACAATGAGCAGCTCTTC.

For this clonotype: One end of the junction fails to match germline, which may point to a read error. The genes are TRBV10-1 and TRBJ2-1, with TRBD2 identical over 7 bases. Germline assignment: CDR1 WNHNN and CDR2 SYGVQD (reference sequence). The length of the CDR3 is 15 residues. The DNA for the CDR3 is TGCGCCATCAGTGGGAAGCGGGGTTCCTACAATGAGGAGTTCTTC. This encodes CAISGKRGSYNEEFF.

The chain couples TRBV18 to TRBJ1-2; D not resolved. CDR3 length: 14 residues. The germline CDR1 and CDR2 sequences are KGHSH and LQKENI. Trimming left V 2 bases short and J 2 bases short, with 9 bases between. The CDR3 loop reads CASSPFTRNYGYTF. CDR3 in DNA: TGTGCCAGCTCACCATTTACAAGGAACTATGGCTACACCTTC.

The chain joins TRBV24-1 to TRBJ2-1; 15 positions match TRBD2. The CDR3 runs 16 residues. The V and J ends lost 4 bases and 8 bases, in that order; junction bases with no gene match: 5. Germline CDR1 and CDR2: KGHDR and SFDVKD. The CDR3 loop reads CATSDRTSGRAHEQFF. The CDR3 DNA reads TGTGCCACCAGTGACCGGACTAGCGGGAGGGCGCATGAGCAGTTCTTC.

Concerning this clonotype: This may come from a read error, since a much larger clone is one base off. The chain couples TRBV29-1 to TRBJ2-1; no reliable D call. Germline V gene data show CDR1 as SQVTM and CDR2 as ANQGSEA. Trimming shortened V by 6 bases and J by 7 bases, and 10 bases separated the two germline ends. The CDR3 spans 11 residues. CDR3 residues: CSVPKGNEQFF. CDR3 in DNA: TGCAGCGTGCCCAAGGGAAATGAGCAGTTCTTC.

Points on this clonotype: A much larger clone differs by one base, so this may be a read error. The CDR3 does not close with the conserved phenylalanine or tryptophan, likely indicating a read error. The chain carries TRBV28 and TRBJ2-7; D is possibly TRBD1 or TRBD2 (6 bases each). Germline CDR1 and CDR2: MDHEN and SYDVKM. V was pared by 5 bases and J by 7 bases, with 21 bases between. The CDR3 contains 15 residues. CDR3 sequence: CASSPGGGRTKEQYS. The CDR3 DNA follows: TGTGCCAGCAGTCCCGGAGGGGGGAGGACTAAAGAGCAGTACTCC.

Notes on this clonotype: The missing conserved phenylalanine or tryptophan at the end of this CDR3 makes a read error likely. The gene calls are TRBV6-6 and TRBJ2-2; perhaps TRBD2 as D (6 bases). Germline V gene sequence: CDR1 MNHNY, CDR2 SVGAGI (reference sequence). The CDR3 is made up of 11 amino acids. The DNA for the CDR3 is TGTGTCAGGCGGGGCGGCGGGGAGCTGTTTTTA. This encodes CVRRGGGELFL.

There are many counts of this clonotype. The chain is built from TRBV7-8 and TRBJ2-7; the match to TRBD2 covers 9 bases. Germline CDR1 reads SGHVS; CDR2 reads FQNEAQ. V gave up 1 base and J gave up 0 bases; unmatched junction bases: 4. This CDR3 is 16 amino acids long. CDR3 region: CASSLELAGNSYEQYF. For the CDR3, the DNA is TGTGCCAGCAGCTTAGAACTAGCGGGTAACTCCTACGAGCAGTACTTC. The whole variable domain, remainder taken from reference TRBV7-8 and TRBJ2-7, is GAGVSQSPRYKVAKRGQDVALRCDPISGHVSLFWYQQALGQGPEFLTYFQNEAQLDKSGLPSDRFFAERPEGSVSTLKIQRTQQEDSAVYLCASSLELAGNSYEQYFGPGTRLTVT.

Concerning this clonotype: One end of the junction varies from germline; a read error may be responsible. V and J are TRBV4-2 and TRBJ1-1, with 7 bases matching TRBD1. Germline CDR1 LGHNA, CDR2 YNFKEQ. The CDR3 has 13 amino acids. CDR3 nucleotides: TGTGCCAGCAGCCACACCACAGGGGATGAAGCTTCCTTT. Translated, it gives CASSHTTGDEASF.

A word on this clonotype: A junction end diverges from the germline sequence, so it may reflect a read error. The J gene is TRBJ2-1, the V gene TRBV11-2, with 8 bases fitting TRBD2. CDR1 and CDR2 from the germline V gene are SGHAT and FQNNGV. This CDR3 spans 16 amino acids. The CDR3: CASSSRPSGRIYEQLF. For the CDR3, the DNA is TGTGCCAGCAGCTCGCGCCCCAGCGGGAGAATCTATGAGCAGCTTTTC.

In its sample, this clonotype ranks as large. This chain joins TRBV11-2 and TRBJ2-5; D is possibly TRBD1 or TRBD2 (6 bases each). Trimming removed 5 bases at V and 4 bases at J, with 17 bases between. Germline values: CDR1 SGHAT, CDR2 FQNNGV. This CDR3 has 15 residues. The CDR3 here is CASSDLTGAGETQYF. The CDR3 DNA is TGTGCCAGCAGCGACCTGACAGGAGCGGGAGAGACCCAGTACTTC. The full variable domain, its missing parts supplied by reference TRBV11-2 and TRBJ2-5, is EAGVAQSPRYKIIEKRQSVAFWCNPISGHATLYWYQQILGQGPKLLIQFQNNGVVDDSQLPKDRFSAERLKGVDSTLKIQPAKLEDSAVYLCASSDLTGAGETQYFGPGTRLLVL.

A word on this clonotype: This may arise from a read error, as a much more abundant clone is one base away. Here the CDR3 omits its conserved ending phenylalanine or tryptophan, so a read error is the likely source. The chain links TRBV6-1 to TRBJ2-3; possible D gene TRBD1, 6 bases. Germline assignment: CDR1 MNHNS and CDR2 SASEGT. The CDR3 has 13 residues. Trimming took 6 bases from V and 6 from J, leaving 13 bases between them. The chain's CDR3 is CASRYRVHDTQYY. The CDR3 nucleotides read TGTGCCAGCAGATACAGGGTTCACGATACGCAGTATTAT.

Note on this clonotype: A junction boundary mismatches the germline segment, possibly from a read error. The chain uses TRBV7-8 and TRBJ2-1; TRBD1 aligns across 12 bases. The germline V gene encodes CDR1 SGHVS and CDR2 FQNEAQ. This CDR3 is 16 amino acids long. CDR3 coding DNA: TGTGCCAGCAGCCCGCCCGGGGACAGGGGGCACAATAAGCAGCTCTTC. Protein product: CASSPPGDRGHNKQLF.